The next 14 T cell receptor beta chains were all read from a single sample in a study of cytomegalovirus exposure and HLA in healthy donors. 60 Vbeta and 13 Jbeta primers were used in PCR. Data came from immunoSEQ multiplex PCR; TCRdb stores just in-frame clones and leaves some out. The repertoire consists of 200,000 to 250,000 clones, with roughly 80% occurring once and the leading ten covering approximately 1.5%. Sequences were obtained from PBMCs. Receptor source: a man aged 50 or older in good health and CMV-seronegative.

The chain combines TRBV7-9 with TRBJ2-5; 10 bases agree with TRBD1. Germline V gene lookup returns CDR1 SEHNR and CDR2 FQNEAQ (reference sequence). CDR3 length: 15 amino acids. V shed 5 bases, J shed 3 bases, and the junction held 6 bases outside the gene matches. CDR3 sequence (DNA): TGTGCCAGCAGCCCTCGACAGGGGGCTAAAGAGACCCAGTACTTC. This encodes CASSPRQGAKETQYF.

The rearrangement links TRBV6-5 to TRBJ2-2; 10 bases map to TRBD1. Germline V gene lookup returns CDR1 MNHEY and CDR2 SVGAGI. V lost 8 bases to trimming and J lost 9 bases; unmatched junction nucleotides: 12. This CDR3 is built from 15 residues. The CDR3 DNA is TGTGCCAGCGGGCGACCGGGACAGGGGATCAGGGAGCTGTTTTTT. Its protein product is CASGRPGQGIRELFF.

V gene TRBV19 combines with J gene TRBJ1-5, with D hard to call. The CDR3 is 14 amino acids. The V end lost 10 bases, the J end lost 0 bases, and 13 bases lay between the germline ends. Germline lookup yields CDR1 LNHDA and CDR2 SQIVND (reference sequence). CDR3 residues: CATVPGYSNQPQHF. CDR3 DNA sequence: TGTGCCACTGTGCCGGGGTATAGCAATCAGCCCCAGCATTTT. Full variable domain (remainder filled in from reference TRBV19 and TRBJ1-5): DGGITQSPKYLFRKEGQNVTLSCEQNLNHDAMYWYRQDPGQGLRLIYYSQIVNDFQKGDIAEGYSVSREKKESFPLTVTSAQKNPTAFYLCATVPGYSNQPQHFGDGTRLSIL.

This chain's CDR3 is CASSSQGVGGELFF. The CDR3 nucleotides are TGTGCCAGCAGTTCGCAAGGGGTTGGCGGGGAGCTGTTTTTT. The chain employs TRBV6-5 and TRBJ2-2; D possibly corresponds to TRBD1 (5 bases). Trimming removed 4 bases at V and 7 bases at J, with 13 bases between. CDR1 and CDR2 from the germline V gene are MNHEY and SVGAGI. CDR3 length equals 14 residues.

V is TRBV27 and J is TRBJ2-7; 12 nucleotides line up with TRBD2. CDR3 size: 15 residues. Looked up from germline, CDR1 is MNHEY and CDR2 is SMNVEV (reference sequence). With 6 bases clipped from V and 3 bases from J, the junction kept 6 bases outside the gene matches. The CDR3 here is CASRLKLAGGYEQYF. CDR3 bases: TGTGCCAGCAGGCTAAAACTAGCGGGGGGCTACGAGCAGTACTTC.

The V and J genes are TRBV12-5 and TRBJ2-7, with TRBD1 matching over 7 bases. The germline V gene has CDR1 LGHNT and CDR2 FRNRAP. The CDR3 is 16 residues long. With 0 bases clipped from V and 7 bases from J, the junction kept 12 bases outside the gene matches. The CDR3 region is CASGLVLVGQTAEQYF. DNA for the CDR3: TGTGCTAGTGGTTTGGTACTTGTGGGACAGACCGCAGAGCAGTACTTC.

The CDR3 DNA reads TGTGCCAGCAGCCCTGGGACTCTCCCCTACGAGCAGTACTTC. Encoded protein: CASSPGTLPYEQYF. The chain carries TRBV7-3 and TRBJ2-7, with D maybe TRBD2 (6 bases). Germline V gene sequence: CDR1 SGHTA, CDR2 FQGTGA. V was trimmed by 5 bases and J by 2 bases, leaving 13 bases between them. The length of the CDR3 is 14 residues.

The chain recombines TRBV5-4 with TRBJ2-5; tentative D call: TRBD1 (6 bases). CDR1 is SGHNT, CDR2 YYREEE, per germline (reference sequence). The CDR3 covers 13 residues. V shed 4 bases and J shed 2 bases, with 9 bases lying between them. The DNA of the CDR3 is TGTGCCAGCAGCAGGACAGAACAAGAGACCCAGTACTTC. Translated: CASSRTEQETQYF.

The V and J genes are TRBV6-5 and TRBJ2-7; D is unresolved. The CDR3 consists of 12 residues. Trimming cost V 2 bases and J 3 bases, with 5 bases left between them. Germline CDR1 reads MNHEY; CDR2 reads SVGAGI. CDR3 nucleotides: TGTGCCAGCAGTTACGATAGCTACGAGCAGTACTTC. It encodes CASSYDSYEQYF.

This clone is a singleton in its sample. The V and J genes are TRBV7-3 and TRBJ1-2, with D possibly being TRBD1 (6 bases). The germline V gene encodes CDR1 SGHTA and CDR2 FQGTGA. This CDR3 region has 14 residues. V lost 1 base and J lost 7, with 13 bases in between. The CDR3 sequence is CASSLRGGPGGYTF. The DNA for the CDR3 is TGTGCCAGCAGCTTAAGAGGGGGACCAGGTGGCTACACCTTC.

This chain connects TRBV30 to TRBJ1-1, with TRBD1 identical over 7 bases. Germline-derived CDR1 and CDR2 are GTSNPN and SVGIG (reference sequence). The CDR3 is 15 residues long. V shed 4 bases, J shed 1 base, and the junction held 9 bases outside the gene matches. Here the CDR3 DNA reads TGTGCCTGGACCGTTGGAGGGGGCCGGAACACTGAAGCTTTCTTT. Residues: CAWTVGGGRNTEAFF.

Concerning this clone itself: Relative to the germline gene, one junction end is altered; a read error may explain this. This chain links TRBV4-1 with TRBJ2-7; perhaps TRBD1 as D (5 bases). Germline CDR1 reads MGHRA; CDR2 reads YSYEKL. The CDR3 totals 14 residues. The CDR3 here is CASSQVDSPYEQYF. The CDR3 bases are TGTGCCAGCAGCCAAGTTGACAGTCCCTACGAGCAGTACTTC.

This clone was observed a few times. The chain is built from TRBV7-2 and TRBJ2-3, with D possibly matching TRBD2 (7 bases). The germline V gene has CDR1 SGHTA and CDR2 FQGNSA. Trimming removed 6 bases from V and 2 bases from J, with 15 bases in between. The CDR3 has 15 amino acids. The CDR3 loop reads CASRSLGGLTDTQYF. CDR3 nucleotides: TGTGCCAGCAGATCCTTGGGGGGGCTCACAGATACGCAGTATTTT. Combining the CDR3 with reference TRBV7-2 and TRBJ2-3 gives the whole variable domain GAGVSQSPSNKVTEKGKDVELRCDPISGHTALYWYRQSLGQGLEFLIYFQGNSAPDKSGLPSDRFSAERTGGSVSTLTIQRTQQEDSAVYLCASRSLGGLTDTQYFGPGTRLTVL.

The chain couples TRBV11-3 to TRBJ2-1, with 7 bases fitting TRBD2. Trimming took 5 bases from V and 6 from J; bases not matched to a gene: 10. The CDR3 is 15 residues long. CDR1 SGHNT and CDR2 YENEEA come from the germline V gene. In DNA form, the CDR3 reads TGTGCCAGCAGCCTCCGGGAGGCGCCTCGCAATGAGCAGTTCTTC. Its protein is CASSLREAPRNEQFF.